The T cell receptor beta chain described here comes from a study of OX40 agonist ivuxolimab in advanced cancers. Regarding the research as a whole: The costimulatory receptor OX40 (CD134) was targeted by ivuxolimab, a fully human IgG2 agonistic monoclonal antibody. A male proportion of around 81% and a mean age of approximately 55 years, ranging from roughly 23 to 90, were recorded for the dose-escalation cohort. The paper covers the monotherapy dose-escalation part of the phase I ivuxolimab trial, which included N ≈ 52 patients. Intravenous ivuxolimab was administered to patients every 2 weeks at six dose levels: 0.01, 0.1, 0.3, 1.5, 3 and 10 mg/kg. Partial responses occurred in three dose-escalation patients: two with cutaneous melanoma and one with hepatocellular carcinoma. Among the 52 dose-escalation patients, around 20 had hepatocellular carcinoma, approximately 15 melanoma, 9 renal cell carcinoma and 9 head and neck cancer. The point of sequencing TCRbeta in the periphery was to test whether ivuxolimab changed TCR sequence diversity and drove clonal T-cell expansion. Prior anti-PD-1, anti-PD-L1 or anti-CTLA-4 therapy was permitted, and checkpoint inhibitors had been received by about two fifths of dose-escalation patients. On the study overall, not on this receptor specifically: Low levels of normalized T-cell clonal expansion were also seen in some patients who did not respond. After ivuxolimab, CD8+ T cells had more expanded clones than CD4+ T cells on average. At doses from 0.1 to 3.0 mg/kg, clonal expansion was seen in both CD4+ and CD8+ blood T cells between baseline and week 6. Which antigens the clonally expanded peripheral T cells were specific for was not determined. Partial responders in the 0.1-3.0 mg/kg groups had among the lowest normalized peripheral clonal expansion, especially among CD8+ T cells.

To sequence the TCRbeta CDR3 region, genomic DNA was isolated from the sorted cells. TCRbeta CDR3 regions were sequenced using the immunoSEQ Assay. TCRdb re-hosts the immuneACCESS table, in-frame sequences only. Its copies lack some clones; in the studies checked, an unresolved V gene accounts for under half of them, and the cause for the rest is not known. The sample data list about 30,000 clones, and less than 95% of these were observed just once. The ten biggest clones cover about 24% of the sample. The cysteine opens and the phenylalanine closes a CDR3 of 14 amino acids. Here the CDR3 DNA is all that survives: 42 bases in frame from base 1. Trimming costs V 5 bases and J 5 bases, and their ends lie 14 bases apart. From a lookup of the germline V gene, CDR1 and CDR2 are MNHEY and SVGAGI. On this clone itself: It lacks a known antigen. The input lacks base qualities; no much larger clone sits a single base away.

Patients with a history of autoimmune disease or receiving systemic immunosuppression were excluded from the trial. Peripheral blood for TCR sequencing was collected from all dose cohorts at baseline, on cycle 4 day 1, and on cycle 7 day 1. The samples were taken from a phase I, first-in-human, multicenter, open-label dose-escalation trial of ivuxolimab. Adults with locally advanced or metastatic melanoma, renal cell, hepatocellular, or head and neck squamous cell carcinoma were enrolled in the trial. CD4+ and CD8+ T cells were sorted separately from peripheral blood before TCR sequencing. The source material was CD4+ or CD8+ T cells sorted from blood, sampled in a trial of the OX40 agonist ivuxolimab. Rearrangement joined TRBV6-5 to TRBJ2-3; the D element might be TRBD1 or TRBD2, as each aligns at 5 bases. This TCR was sampled from an adult with an advanced solid tumor such as melanoma, head and neck, liver or kidney cancer. The encoded CDR3 is CASSPGPQVDTQYF. At the DNA level, the sequence is TGTGCCAGCAGTCCGGGACCCCAGGTAGATACGCAGTATTTT.